Shown below are 25 T cell receptor beta chains from a single sample sequenced in a study of CD8 T cells in ankylosing spondylitis. In TCRdb, the 5' RACE reads were re-called with MiXCR into one record per CDR3 protein. Among over 600,000 distinct CDR3 sequences listed, under 20% were seen once. Overall study findings and caveats: Ankylosing spondylitis blood appeared to be characterized by a TCR beta motif of roughly eight highly homologous variants.

Which antigens these TCRs recognize remains unknown. Source material: blood, either unsorted or a sorted T cell fraction (not recorded which). The source is a male donor with ankylosing spondylitis.

The gene calls are TRBV5-5 and TRBJ1-1; tentative D call: TRBD1 (6 bases). V was trimmed by 4 bases and J by 4 bases, leaving 17 bases between them. Germline assignment: CDR1 SGHKS and CDR2 YYEKEE (reference sequence). The CDR3 has 15 amino acids. The CDR3: CASSLYRAESTEAFF. CDR3 nucleotides: TGTGCCAGCAGCCTTTACAGGGCCGAAAGCACTGAAGCTTTCTTT.

This clonotype has a handful of counts. The rearrangement joins TRBV7-8 to TRBJ2-7; D is uncertain. V was trimmed by 8 bases and J by 2 bases, leaving 13 bases between them. CDR1 and CDR2 (germline): SGHVS, FQNEAQ. The CDR3 sequence is 13 residues long. The CDR3 sequence is CASLQDQAYEQYF. In DNA, the CDR3 is TGTGCCAGCCTGCAAGACCAAGCCTACGAGCAGTACTTC. The whole variable domain, filled in from reference TRBV7-8 and TRBJ2-7, reads GAGVSQSPRYKVAKRGQDVALRCDPISGHVSLFWYQQALGQGPEFLTYFQNEAQLDKSGLPSDRFFAERPEGSVSTLKIQRTQQEDSAVYLCASLQDQAYEQYFGPGTRLTVT.

This clonotype has just a few counts. J is TRBJ2-7 and V is TRBV27; 11 nucleotides match TRBD2. V shed 2 bases, J shed 6 bases, and the junction held 6 bases outside the gene matches. The CDR3 spans 15 residues. Germline V gene sequence: CDR1 MNHEY, CDR2 SMNVEV (reference sequence). The CDR3 region is CASSLGAGLAGEQYF. The CDR3 nucleotides are TGTGCCAGCAGTTTAGGGGCCGGACTAGCGGGCGAGCAGTACTTC.

The chain is built from TRBV4-1 and TRBJ2-7; 9 bases align to TRBD1. V lost 2 bases to trimming and J lost 4 bases; unmatched junction nucleotides: 6. The CDR3 loop spans 15 amino acids. The germline gives CDR1 MGHRA, CDR2 YSYEKL. The CDR3 coding sequence is TGCGCCAGCAGCCAACCGGGACAGGGAGGGTACGAGCAGTACTTC. Protein product: CASSQPGQGGYEQYF.

This rearrangement joins TRBV25-1 to TRBJ2-7; no clear D gene. The germline V and J ends were trimmed by 1 base and 7 bases, with 11 bases remaining between them. Germline V gene lookup returns CDR1 MGHDK and CDR2 SYGVNS. CDR3 size: 13 residues. The CDR3 spells CASSELGRTEQYF. The DNA for the CDR3 is TGTGCCAGCAGTGAATTAGGACGTACAGAGCAGTACTTC.

The table lists this clonotype with a few counts. The rearrangement links TRBV5-1 to TRBJ1-1; maybe TRBD1 (6 bases). The germline CDR1 and CDR2 sequences are SGHRS and YFSETQ. Trimming removed 4 bases from V and 4 bases from J, with 11 bases in between. The CDR3 contains 13 residues. The CDR3 spells CASSTGQFTEAFF. The CDR3 region has the DNA TGCGCCAGCAGCACAGGACAGTTCACTGAAGCTTTCTTT.

V usage is TRBV27 and J usage is TRBJ1-4; weak D call: TRBD1 (6 bases). Germline V gene sequence: CDR1 MNHEY, CDR2 SMNVEV (reference sequence). CDR3 size: 17 residues. The germline V and J ends were trimmed by 2 bases and 8 bases, with 21 bases remaining between them. The CDR3 here is CASSLNPLVQGQEKLFF. In nucleotides, the CDR3 is TGTGCCAGCAGTTTAAATCCGTTGGTACAGGGTCAGGAAAAACTGTTTTTT.

The J gene is TRBJ2-7, the V gene TRBV7-9, with a weak D call TRBD2 (6 bases). The CDR3 is 14 residues long. Germline loops: CDR1 SEHNR, CDR2 FQNEAQ (reference sequence). Trimming removed 3 bases from V and 5 bases from J, with 14 bases in between. CDR3 amino acids: CASSFFPSGHEQYF. CDR3 nucleotide sequence: TGTGCCAGCAGCTTTTTCCCCAGCGGGCACGAGCAGTACTTC.

This clonotype was counted only a few times. This chain uses TRBV20-1 with TRBJ2-3; D is possibly TRBD2 (5 bases). The V end lost 3 bases, the J end lost 0 bases, and 13 bases lay between the germline ends. Germline V gives CDR1 DFQATT, CDR2 SNEGSKA (reference sequence). The CDR3 loop spans 15 amino acids. DNA of the CDR3: TGCAGTGCTAGCGGGAAGTCCCCTAGCACAGATACGCAGTATTTT. This sequence encodes CSASGKSPSTDTQYF.

A few counts support this clonotype. This chain joins TRBV6-1 and TRBJ2-3; 7 bases agree with TRBD1. V gave up 6 bases and J gave up 2 bases; unmatched junction bases: 8. This CDR3 spans 15 amino acids. Germline CDR1 MNHNS, CDR2 SASEGT. CDR3 in amino acids: CASREDRTSTDTQYF. DNA of the CDR3: TGTGCCAGCAGGGAGGACAGGACCTCCACAGATACGCAGTATTTT.

The chain combines TRBV5-1 with TRBJ2-3; 10 nucleotides match TRBD2. The length of the CDR3 is 15 residues. V gave up 1 base and J gave up 6 bases; unmatched junction bases: 5. CDR1 is SGHRS, CDR2 YFSETQ, per germline. DNA of the CDR3: TGCGCCAGCAGCTTGTCAGCGGGAGGGGGTGATACGCAGTATTTT. Residues: CASSLSAGGGDTQYF.

The table lists this clonotype with a few counts. The J gene is TRBJ2-7, the V gene TRBV24-1, with D possibly matching TRBD2 (6 bases). Trimming stripped 4 bases from V and 1 base from J, with 7 bases between. This CDR3 has 13 residues. Germline-derived CDR1 and CDR2 are KGHDR and SFDVKD. The CDR3 bases are TGTGCCACCAGTGAGAGCGGGTCCTACGAGCAGTACTTC. Translation: CATSESGSYEQYF.

This clonotype was seen only once. For the CDR3, the DNA is TGTGCCAGCAGCCCCAGTCGGGGACTGGGAAACACCATATATTTT. Amino acid sequence: CASSPSRGLGNTIYF. The chain links TRBV11-2 to TRBJ1-3; tentatively, D is TRBD1 (5 bases). The germline V and J ends were trimmed by 5 bases and 4 bases, with 15 bases remaining between them. This CDR3 region has 15 residues. Germline V gives CDR1 SGHAT, CDR2 FQNNGV.

This clonotype was seen a handful of times. The junction shows a germline mismatch at one end, possibly a read error. V and J are TRBV13 and TRBJ2-1; 10 bases are shared with TRBD1. Per germline, CDR1 PRHDT and CDR2 FYEKMQ (reference sequence). This CDR3 has 14 amino acids. The CDR3 reads CASSLGPTGGEQFF. The CDR3 DNA sequence: TGTGCCAGCAGTTTAGGTCCGACAGGGGGCGAGCAGTTCTTC.

The chain combines TRBV9 with TRBJ2-3, with 7 bases lining up with TRBD2. Germline CDR1 is SGDLS and CDR2 is YYNGEE. The CDR3 sequence is 15 residues long. Germline trimming cut 5 bases from V and 2 bases from J; bases unmatched to any gene: 8. CDR3 in amino acids: CASRERLAHTDTQYF. CDR3 coding DNA: TGTGCCAGCAGGGAAAGACTAGCCCACACAGATACGCAGTATTTT.

This chain joins TRBV5-1 and TRBJ2-7; possibly TRBD2 for D (6 bases). The CDR3 totals 13 residues. The V and J ends lost 4 bases and 6 bases respectively, with 14 bases between them. The germline gives CDR1 SGHRS, CDR2 YFSETQ. The CDR3, as DNA: TGCGCCAGCAGCCCGGCGGGGTGGGTCGAGCAGTACTTC. Its protein product is CASSPAGWVEQYF.

This clonotype appeared a few times. The chain employs TRBV9 and TRBJ2-1, with 8 bases lining up with TRBD1. The CDR3 has 14 amino acids. V shed 4 bases, J shed 10 bases, and the junction held 10 bases outside the gene matches. The germline gives CDR1 SGDLS, CDR2 YYNGEE. The CDR3 nucleotides read TGTGCCAGCAGCAAACACACAGGGGGGCCGGAGCAGTTCTTC. Its protein is CASSKHTGGPEQFF.

The chain recombines TRBV6-2 or TRBV6-3 with TRBJ2-7; D gene ambiguous. The CDR3 runs to 16 residues. Germline assignment: CDR1 MNHEY and CDR2 SVGEGT. Deletions cut 0 bases from V and 1 base from J, with 13 bases between. CDR3 protein: CASSYSGSHLSYEQYF. The CDR3 DNA sequence: TGTGCCAGCAGTTACTCAGGCTCGCACCTTTCCTACGAGCAGTACTTC.

The CDR3 region is CASSQLDGLASSYNEQFF. In DNA, the CDR3 is TGCGCCAGCAGCCAACTCGATGGGCTAGCTAGCTCCTACAATGAGCAGTTCTTC. This chain connects TRBV4-1 to TRBJ2-1, with D maybe TRBD2 (5 bases). V gave up 2 bases and J gave up 0 bases, with 17 bases separating them. The germline gives CDR1 MGHRA, CDR2 YSYEKL. The CDR3 extends over 18 amino acids.

The chain employs TRBV6-1 and TRBJ1-4; D is uncertain. Looked up from germline, CDR1 is MNHNS and CDR2 is SASEGT. The length of the CDR3 is 13 residues. Deletions cut 6 bases from V and 7 bases from J, with 12 bases between. The CDR3, as DNA: TGTGCCAGCAGCGCGGGAGTAGGTGAAAAACTGTTTTTT. Amino acid sequence: CASSAGVGEKLFF.

The rearrangement uses TRBV28 and TRBJ2-3, with TRBD2 matching 13 bases. CDR1 MDHEN and CDR2 SYDVKM come from the germline V gene. The CDR3 is made up of 17 amino acids. V lost 5 bases to trimming and J lost 3 bases; unmatched junction nucleotides: 8. The CDR3 sequence is CASSPQRTSGSTDTQYF. The CDR3 DNA follows: TGTGCCAGCAGTCCACAGAGGACTAGCGGGAGTACAGATACGCAGTATTTT.

The chain employs TRBV5-1 and TRBJ2-1; tentatively, D is TRBD1 (6 bases). V gave up 9 bases and J gave up 2 bases, with 15 bases separating them. Germline assignment: CDR1 SGHRS and CDR2 YFSETQ. The CDR3 consists of 14 residues. The CDR3 DNA is TGCGCCACAAGTATCCAGGGGACCTACAATGAGCAGTTCTTC. Encoded protein: CATSIQGTYNEQFF.

The gene calls are TRBV11-2 and TRBJ1-1; D is ambiguous. The CDR3 covers 15 residues. V shed 2 bases and J shed 2 bases, with 12 bases lying between them. The V gene's germline CDR1 is SGHAT and CDR2 FQNNGV. The CDR3, as DNA: TGTGCCAGCAGCTTACGTTGGGCAGGAAACACTGAAGCTTTCTTT. It yields the protein CASSLRWAGNTEAFF. The full variable domain, with the rest looked up from reference TRBV11-2 and TRBJ1-1, is EAGVAQSPRYKIIEKRQSVAFWCNPISGHATLYWYQQILGQGPKLLIQFQNNGVVDDSQLPKDRFSAERLKGVDSTLKIQPAKLEDSAVYLCASSLRWAGNTEAFFGQGTRLTVV.

This clonotype was observed a handful of times. The chain has TRBV7-9 and TRBJ1-2; 9 positions match TRBD1. This CDR3 spans 14 amino acids. The V and J ends lost 5 bases and 4 bases, in that order; junction bases with no gene match: 5. CDR1 is SEHNR and CDR2 is FQNEAQ in the germline V gene (reference sequence). Here the CDR3 DNA reads TGTGCCAGCAGCCTACCGACAGGGGGCTATGGCTACACCTTC. This gives the protein CASSLPTGGYGYTF.

The chain carries TRBV6-5 and TRBJ1-4; 7 nucleotides align to TRBD1. This CDR3 is built from 19 residues. Germline CDR1 is MNHEY and CDR2 is SVGAGI. Trimming at V came to 1 base and at J to 7 bases, leaving 18 bases not matched to a gene. The chain's CDR3 is CASSYFSPGQRPNGEKLFF. CDR3 coding DNA: TGTGCCAGCAGTTACTTCAGTCCGGGACAGAGGCCTAATGGTGAAAAACTGTTTTTT.